This T cell receptor (beta chain) was sequenced for a study of T cell repertoires in cytomegalovirus infection. Study in general: Recently identified HLA-C-restricted and well-studied HLA-B-restricted CMV epitopes were used.

Study observations and caveats: Carriers of CMV plus the relevant HLA were identified by cumulative public TCR beta family frequency.

TCRdb independently ran MiXCR on the reads; one entry per CDR3 protein. This sample has 800,000 to 950,000 distinct CDR3 sequences, with 30% to 35% found just once. This clonotype occurred many times. Its antigen remains unidentified. V lost 1 base, J lost 4 bases, and 7 bases stayed unmatched. Germline V CDR1 and CDR2: SGHTA, FQGNSA. CDR3 length: 15 residues. This clonotype originated in a human donor in good health (CMV status not recorded). Some clones in this sample may be carry-over from other donors' samples. This rearrangement joins TRBV7-2 to TRBJ2-7; 7 nucleotides match TRBD1. The specimen comprised cultured CD8+ T cells from PBMCs, sampled from culture after CMV antigen stimulation. The CDR3 DNA sequence: TGTGCCAGCAGCTTAGGACAGGGCGTCCCTTACGAGCAGTACTTC. As protein: CASSLGQGVPYEQYF. The full variable domain, rest sourced from reference TRBV7-2 and TRBJ2-7, is GAGVSQSPSNKVTEKGKDVELRCDPISGHTALYWYRQSLGQGLEFLIYFQGNSAPDKSGLPSDRFSAERTGGSVSTLTIQRTQQEDSAVYLCASSLGQGVPYEQYFGPGTRLTVT.